The rows below give T cell receptor beta chains drawn from one sample of a study of blood T cell repertoires in COVID-19. Profiled with immunoSEQ multiplex PCR; TCRdb holds only in-frame clones, not every one. Here the sample spans 25,000 to 30,000 clones, roughly 89% being singletons. Material: peripheral blood. The receptors originated from a human donor with acute or convalescent COVID-19. The donor label of this sample is uncertain. CDR3s include the opening cysteine and the closing phenylalanine or tryptophan. The D gene is left open where the match is weak. Some rows have no size entry. The others give once, few or many, or a class for an expanded clone.

TRBV21-1	TRBJ2-4	NA	NA	TGTGCCAGCACCTCGCGTAAGAGTTTAGCCAAAAACATTCAGTACTTC	CASTSRKSLAKNIQYF
TRBV2	TRBJ1-5	NA	TRBD1	TGTGCCAGCAGTGAATTTAAGGGGGCAGGGCAGCCCCAGCATTTT	CASSEFKGAGQPQHF
TRBV6-6	TRBJ1-2	NA	TRBD1	TGTGCCAGCAAGAAGACAGGGGCTGCCTATGGCTACACCTTC	CASKKTGAAYGYTF
TRBV5-1	TRBJ2-3	NA	TRBD1	TGCGCCAGCAGCTTACTAGAACAGGGGAGAGATACGCAGTATTTT	CASSLLEQGRDTQYF
TRBV4-2	TRBJ2-1	NA	TRBD1	TGTGCCAGCAGCCAATTAAATTCGGGACAGTACAATGAGCAGTTCTTC	CASSQLNSGQYNEQFF
TRBV24-1	TRBJ1-2	NA	NA	TGTGCCACCAGTGATGCAACGAGGTCGGGGGGCTACACCTTC	CATSDATRSGGYTF
TRBV6-5	TRBJ1-2	NA	TRBD1	TGTGCCAGCAGGGGGACAGCCAACTATGGCTACACCTTC	CASRGTANYGYTF
TRBV6-2/TRBV6-3	TRBJ2-3	NA	TRBD2	TGTGCCAGCAGTTCAGCGGGGTGGAGCACAGATACGCAGTATTTT	CASSSAGWSTDTQYF
TRBV7-2	TRBJ2-1	NA	TRBD2	TGTGCCAGCAGCCAGACTAGCGGGGTGGGTGAGCAGTTCTTC	CASSQTSGVGEQFF
TRBV24-1	TRBJ2-1	NA	TRBD1	TGTGCCACGTCGGAGATTCCGGGACAGGGTAGCTCCTACAATGAGCAGTTCTTC	CATSEIPGQGSSYNEQFF
TRBV10-3	TRBJ2-1	NA	TRBD1	TGTGCCATCAGAGGACAGGGGGGCGAGAGCTCCTACAATGAGCAGTTCTTC	CAIRGQGGESSYNEQFF
TRBV3-1/TRBV3-2	TRBJ1-1	once	NA	TGTGCCAGCAGCCTAAACGCGGACACTGAAGCTTTCTTT	CASSLNADTEAFF
TRBV29-1	TRBJ1-1	NA	TRBD1	TGCAGCGCGAAAGGGGGCCCGAACACTGAAGCTTTCTTT	CSAKGGPNTEAFF
TRBV5-1	TRBJ1-6	NA	NA	TGCGCCAGCAGCCTGGCCGGGACACTTAATTCACCCCTCCACTTT	CASSLAGTLNSPLHF
TRBV9	TRBJ2-3	NA	NA	TGTGCCAGCAGCGCCTCGCGGGCCACAGATACGCAGTATTTT	CASSASRATDTQYF
TRBV6-2/TRBV6-3	TRBJ2-4	NA	NA	TGTGCCAGCAGTGACCAAGGGGTAGGAGAGGACATTCAGTACTTC	CASSDQGVGEDIQYF
TRBV23-1	TRBJ2-5	NA	TRBD1	TGCGCCAGCAGTCAATCGCCGGGACAGAATCCTTGGTTGCAAGAGACCCAGTACTTC	CASSQSPGQNPWLQETQYF
TRBV5-4	TRBJ2-1	NA	TRBD1	TGTGCCAGCAGCCCGAAGGGACAGAGTTACTACAATGAGCAGTTCTTC	CASSPKGQSYYNEQFF
TRBV19	TRBJ1-2	once	TRBD1	TGTGCCAGTAGGCGAGACAGGGAAAGTCTTCGTGGCTACACCTTC	CASRRDRESLRGYTF
TRBV6-4	TRBJ2-2	NA	TRBD1	TGTGCCAGCAGTCTCGAGGGGGACAGGAACACCGGGGAGCTGTTTTTT	CASSLEGDRNTGELFF
TRBV20-1	TRBJ2-7	once	NA	TGCAGTGCTAGTAGCGGCCGTCCTCACCTCAGCGAGCAGTACTTC	CSASSGRPHLSEQYF
TRBV10-3	TRBJ1-2	NA	TRBD1	TGTGCCATCAGGGCGACAGGGGGCGATTATGGCTACACCTTC	CAIRATGGDYGYTF
TRBV2	TRBJ2-3	NA	TRBD1	TGTGCCAGCAGGGGTTACAGGGGAAGCACAGATACGCAGTATTTT	CASRGYRGSTDTQYF
TRBV6-6	TRBJ1-3	NA	NA	TGTGCCAGCACTCCCAACGCACGGGGTGACACCATATATTTT	CASTPNARGDTIYF
TRBV7-9	TRBJ1-4	NA	NA	TGTGCCAGCAGCTTACAGGGTGTTACTAATGAAAAACTGTTTTTT	CASSLQGVTNEKLFF
TRBV19	TRBJ2-7	medium-sized	NA	TGTGCCAGTAGTATAGATCAGGACAGTATGACCTACGAGCAGTACTTC	CASSIDQDSMTYEQYF
TRBV14	TRBJ2-7	once	TRBD2	TGTGCCAGCAGCCCCGTCGGGGGGAGCTCCTACGAGCAGTACTTC	CASSPVGGSSYEQYF
TRBV18	TRBJ2-2	once	NA	TGTGCCAGCTCACCTCCGAGAGGTCTCGGGGAGCTGTTTTTT	CASSPPRGLGELFF
TRBV14	TRBJ2-4	NA	NA	TGTGCCAGCAGCCAAGATCCGAGTTACACAGGGCGAGCCAAAAACATTCAGTACTTC	CASSQDPSYTGRAKNIQYF
TRBV5-1	TRBJ2-3	NA	NA	TGCGCCAGCAGCTTGTCCCCGGGGAGCACAGATACGCAGTATTTT	CASSLSPGSTDTQYF
TRBV5-4	TRBJ2-5	NA	TRBD1	TGTGCCAGCACCCCTACAGGGGGTGGCGAGACCCAGTACTTC	CASTPTGGGETQYF
TRBV5-1	TRBJ2-3	NA	NA	TGCGCCAGCAGCTTGCACTCCGGGACTAGCACAGATACGCAGTATTTT	CASSLHSGTSTDTQYF
TRBV3-1/TRBV3-2	TRBJ2-7	NA	NA	TGTGCCAGCAGCCAAGATCAGGTTCCCTACGAGCAGTACTTC	CASSQDQVPYEQYF
TRBV18	TRBJ1-5	medium-sized	TRBD1	TGTGCCAGCTCACTAGGGACAGGGGTTAATCAGCCCCAGCATTTT	CASSLGTGVNQPQHF
TRBV6-6	TRBJ2-7	NA	TRBD2	TGTGCCAGCAGTCCCAACCCCGTTTTAGCGGGACTCTACGAGCAGTACTTC	CASSPNPVLAGLYEQYF
TRBV5-1	TRBJ2-5	NA	TRBD2	TGCGCCAGCAGCTTCACCGGGACTAGCGATATCGAGACCCAGTACTTC	CASSFTGTSDIETQYF
TRBV2	TRBJ2-2	NA	NA	TGTGCCAGCAGCAAAAACAGGGCCTCGAGCGGGGAGCTGTTTTTT	CASSKNRASSGELFF
TRBV6-1	TRBJ1-2	NA	TRBD1	TGTGCCAGCAGTGAAAGACAGGGAGTAGGGTATGGCTACACCTTC	CASSERQGVGYGYTF
TRBV5-6	TRBJ2-3	once	NA	TGTGCCAGCAGCTTCGCAGGGGCAGATACGCAGTATTTT	CASSFAGADTQYF
TRBV11-3	TRBJ2-7	NA	TRBD1	TGTGCCAGCAGCTTAGAAGGTGGGGACAGGGGATACGAGCAGTACTTC	CASSLEGGDRGYEQYF
TRBV27	TRBJ2-1	NA	TRBD1	TGTGCCAGCAGTACCGGGACAGGGGGTTACAATGAGCAGTTCTTC	CASSTGTGGYNEQFF
TRBV6-5	TRBJ1-1	NA	NA	TGTGCCAGCAGAGCGATTGGGACTGAAGCTTTCTTT	CASRAIGTEAFF
TRBV4-3	TRBJ1-5	NA	NA	TGCGCCAGCAGCCAAGATAGAAGAGGGGGTGCCCATCAGCCCCAGCATTTT	CASSQDRRGGAHQPQHF
TRBV11-3	TRBJ2-3	NA	TRBD2	TGTGCCAGCAGCTTAGAGGGTGGTAGCGGGGTTGGCACAGATACGCAGTATTTT	CASSLEGGSGVGTDTQYF
TRBV6-6	TRBJ1-5	NA	NA	TGTGCCAGCAGTTACGGGGGGGGCAATCAGCCCCAGCATTTT	CASSYGGGNQPQHF
TRBV5-4	TRBJ2-7	NA	NA	TGTGCCAGCAGGTCAGGGGACTACGAGCAGTACTTC	CASRSGDYEQYF